The following is a T cell receptor beta chain sequence with its context. The entry originates in a study of shared T cell receptors in the human thymus. The protocol was immunoSEQ multiplex PCR, while the TCRdb copy is restricted to in-frame clones and leaves out a portion. The sample holds roughly 660,000 clones, around nine tenths seen once. In germline, CDR1 is SGHRS, CDR2 YFSETQ. The CDR3 spans 16 residues. Between the trimmed V and J ends, which lost 4 bases and 6 bases, there was a span of 19 bases. These data are also associated with another study on human thymus T cells. From that second work: Immunologically healthy infants in Finland undergoing congenital heart defect surgery were the donors. During corrective heart surgery, resections were taken, and the thymus tissue came from them. Seemingly biased V and J gene usage marked thymic and blood repertoires. Related studies found that unrelated individuals share highly overlapping thymic repertoires.

The sequenced sample was thymocytes. The clonotype originates from a boy less than two years old with a congenital heart defect. The genes are TRBV5-1 and TRBJ2-2; possibly TRBD1 for D (6 bases). This chain's CDR3 is CASSMIQGDIPGELFF. Here the CDR3 DNA reads TGCGCCAGCAGCATGATACAGGGAGATATTCCCGGGGAGCTGTTTTTT.